The 14 T cell receptor beta chains reported below all come from one sample, sequenced in a study of blood T cell repertoires in COVID-19. Sequencing used immunoSEQ multiplex PCR; TCRdb keeps in-frame clones, though not all of them. The profile shows some 160,000 clones, roughly 75% of them singletons. The sample taken for sequencing was peripheral blood. These TCRs come from a man aged 65 to 79 with active or convalescent COVID-19.

The V gene is TRBV7-7, the J gene TRBJ1-5; possible D gene TRBD1, 5 bases. Germline assignment: CDR1 SSHAT and CDR2 FNYEAQ (reference sequence). V was pared by 3 bases and J by 9 bases, with 21 bases between. The CDR3 contains 16 residues. This CDR3 reads CASSFRQWAERSPQHF. CDR3 nucleotides: TGTGCCAGCAGCTTTAGACAGTGGGCGGAACGATCGCCCCAGCATTTT.

The V gene is TRBV5-6, the J gene TRBJ2-5; 12 nucleotides align to TRBD1. CDR1 and CDR2 (germline): SGHDT, YYEEEE. Trimming took 0 bases from V and 6 from J; bases not matched to a gene: 3. The CDR3 sequence is 15 residues long. The DNA for the CDR3 is TGTGCCAGCAGCTTGGCGGGACAGGGGGCAAAGACCCAGTACTTC. This translates into CASSLAGQGAKTQYF.

As concerns this clone: Sequence at one end of the junction differs from germline and may be a read error. V gene TRBV9 combines with J gene TRBJ2-7, with 7 positions matching TRBD2. The CDR3 consists of 15 residues. CDR1 is SGDLS and CDR2 is YYNGEE in the germline V gene. CDR3 in DNA: TGTGCCAGCAGCTTCGGCCTAGCGGAACCCTACGAGCAGTGCTTC. Its protein is CASSFGLAEPYEQCF.

The chain couples TRBV4-3 to TRBJ2-5; TRBD1 agrees at 10 bases. This CDR3 has 15 residues. The V gene's germline CDR1 is LGHNA and CDR2 YSLEER. J gave up 3 bases and V 3 bases, and 4 bases lay outside the gene matches. The CDR3: CASSQDGTGEETQYF. CDR3 nucleotide sequence: TGCGCCAGCAGCCAGGACGGGACAGGGGAAGAGACCCAGTACTTC.

This sequence joins TRBV4-2 and TRBJ2-1; possibly TRBD2 for D (6 bases). The V end was cut by 0 bases, the J end by 2 bases, with 11 bases between. CDR1 and CDR2 from the germline V gene are LGHNA and YNFKEQ. The CDR3 is 16 residues long. CDR3 in DNA: TGTGCCAGCAGCCAAGAGGGCGGGAAACCCTACAATGAGCAGTTCTTC. Its protein product is CASSQEGGKPYNEQFF.

This chain connects TRBV12-3 or TRBV12-4 to TRBJ2-1; the D is unclear. Trimming pared 2 bases from V and 9 bases from J, leaving 8 bases between. There are 12 residues in the CDR3. Here the CDR3 DNA reads TGTGCCAGCAGTTTACGGGTGGGTGAGCAGTTCTTC. Protein product: CASSLRVGEQFF.

This clone has just one count. This chain links TRBV10-2 with TRBJ2-3, with TRBD2 matching 7 bases. This CDR3 region has 14 residues. CDR1 and CDR2 from the germline V gene are WSHSY and SAAADI. Trimming at V came to 7 bases and at J to 2 bases, leaving 6 bases not matched to a gene. This CDR3 reads CASKERGLTDTQYF. DNA of the CDR3: TGCGCCAGCAAGGAGCGGGGACTCACAGATACGCAGTATTTT.

The rearrangement links TRBV19 to TRBJ1-1, with a weak D call TRBD1 (5 bases). V was clipped by 3 bases and J by 4 bases, with 9 bases between them. The CDR3 loop spans 13 amino acids. The germline V gene encodes CDR1 LNHDA and CDR2 SQIVND (reference sequence). The CDR3 DNA sequence: TGTGCCAGTAGTATGGTGGGGGGCACTGAAGCTTTCTTT. Its translation: CASSMVGGTEAFF.

The table lists this clone with a few counts. This chain links TRBV19 with TRBJ1-6; TRBD1 matches at 8 bases. V was clipped by 6 bases and J by 10 bases; unmatched bases: 14. Germline CDR1 reads LNHDA; CDR2 reads SQIVND (reference sequence). This CDR3 spans 16 amino acids. In DNA form, the CDR3 reads TGTGCCAGTAGCCACCTCGGACAGGGAGAGCGCTCACCCCTCCACTTT. Its translation: CASSHLGQGERSPLHF.

This chain links TRBV28 with TRBJ2-4; no reliable D call. The length of the CDR3 is 14 residues. Germline V lookup: CDR1 MDHEN, CDR2 SYDVKM. V was cut by 6 bases and J by 3 bases, with 12 bases left in between. The CDR3 sequence is CASSLHTDKNIQYF. The CDR3 DNA is TGTGCCAGCAGCCTCCACACCGACAAAAACATTCAGTACTTC.

The gene calls are TRBV19 and TRBJ2-5; a weak D match, TRBD1 (6 bases). V shed 4 bases and J shed 2 bases, with 14 bases lying between them. Germline assignment: CDR1 LNHDA and CDR2 SQIVND (reference sequence). This CDR3 region has 15 residues. For the CDR3, the DNA is TGTGCCAGTAGTACCAGCAGGGGAAAACAAGAGACCCAGTACTTC. Translating it yields CASSTSRGKQETQYF.

This clone was detected a few times. The chain couples TRBV7-9 to TRBJ1-2, with 12 bases lining up with TRBD1. In germline, CDR1 is SEHNR, CDR2 FQNEAQ (reference sequence). The CDR3 runs to 15 residues. After removal of 5 bases from V and 2 bases from J, the junction contained 3 bases not matched to a gene. The CDR3 coding sequence is TGTGCCAGCAGCGCTGGGACAGGGGGCAACTATGGCTACACCTTC. Protein: CASSAGTGGNYGYTF. The whole variable domain, filled in from reference TRBV7-9 and TRBJ1-2, reads DTGVSQNPRHKITKRGQNVTFRCDPISEHNRLYWYRQTLGQGPEFLTYFQNEAQLEKSRLLSDRFSAERPKGSFSTLEIQRTEQGDSAMYLCASSAGTGGNYGYTFGSGTRLTVV.

V is TRBV2 and J is TRBJ2-1; 8 bases are a match to TRBD2. There are 17 residues in the CDR3. Looked up from germline, CDR1 is SNHLY and CDR2 is FYNNEI. Losses at the gene ends were 3 bases for V and 2 bases for J; bases not matched to a gene: 9. The CDR3 nucleotides are TGTGCCAGCAGTGACCGAGGTAGCGGGGCCACCTACAATGAGCAGTTCTTC. This sequence encodes CASSDRGSGATYNEQFF.

CDR3 amino acids: CASSLGLGVGETQYF. DNA of the CDR3: TGTGCCAGCAGCCTCGGACTTGGAGTGGGGGAGACCCAGTACTTC. The chain uses TRBV3-1 (or the pseudogene TRBV3-2) and TRBJ2-5; tentative D call: TRBD2 (5 bases). Trimming took 4 bases from V and 5 from J, leaving 17 bases between them. Germline CDR1 is LGHDT and CDR2 is YNNKEL (reference sequence). CDR3 length: 15 residues.